These 30 T cell receptor beta chains were all obtained from the same sample, sequenced in a study of multiple sclerosis patients with progressive multifocal leukoencephalopathy. TCRdb's copy holds only in-frame clones and misses some; the assay was immunoSEQ multiplex PCR. The table lists tens of thousands of clones, almost 90% of them singletons. Stated time point: around eleven months of natalizumab therapy. The source was PBMCs, collected from a patient treated with natalizumab. These receptors came from a human donor with multiple sclerosis.

This chain uses TRBV7-2 with TRBJ1-2; 8 bases align to TRBD1. From germline, CDR1 is SGHTA and CDR2 FQGNSA. V gave up 3 bases and J gave up 7 bases; unmatched junction bases: 4. The CDR3 sequence is 13 residues long. In nucleotides, the CDR3 is TGTGCCAGCAGCTTCCAGGGGGCCTTTGGCTACACCTTC. Translating gives CASSFQGAFGYTF.

This clone was counted between two and nine times. CDR3 bases: TGCGCCAGCAGTGAAAGGAGGGGTAGGCCCGTCGGGGAGCTGTTTTTT. It specifies CASSERRGRPVGELFF. The chain is built from TRBV10-1 and TRBJ2-2; D is perhaps TRBD2 (6 bases). With 3 bases removed from V and 7 bases from J, the gap between germline ends came to 18 bases. The CDR3 runs to 16 residues. Germline V lookup: CDR1 WNHNN, CDR2 SYGVQD (reference sequence).

This chain joins TRBV6-4 and TRBJ2-2, with TRBD1 matching over 8 bases. V trimming: 0 bases; J trimming: 3 bases; junction bases outside the gene matches: 0. The CDR3 extends over 15 amino acids. The V gene's germline CDR1 is MRHNA and CDR2 SNTAGT. CDR3 protein: CASSDSTGDTGELFF. The CDR3 DNA reads TGTGCCAGCAGTGACTCGACAGGGGACACCGGGGAGCTGTTTTTT.

The J gene is TRBJ2-5, the V gene TRBV6-4, with a tentative D call TRBD1 (5 bases). Judging by the DNA end, TRBJ2-7 fits better; the J call may be wrong. The CDR3 loop spans 18 amino acids. CDR1 is MRHNA, CDR2 SNTAGT, per germline. CDR3 sequence: CASSDKRGRNPLYYEQYF. The CDR3 DNA sequence: TGTGCCAGCAGTGACAAAAGGGGCAGGAATCCGCTTTACTACGAGCAGTACTTC.

The gene calls are TRBV7-9 and TRBJ1-6, with 9 nucleotides matching TRBD1. The CDR3 sequence is 16 residues long. Trimming removed 5 bases from V and 7 bases from J; junction bases left unmatched: 9. Germline assignment: CDR1 SEHNR and CDR2 FQNEAQ (reference sequence). CDR3 loop: CASSSGTGFRNSPLHF. CDR3 nucleotide sequence: TGTGCCAGCAGCAGCGGGACAGGGTTTAGGAATTCACCCCTCCACTTT.

V gene TRBV19 combines with J gene TRBJ2-5; 10 nucleotides agree with TRBD2. V lost 2 bases to trimming and J lost 11 bases; unmatched junction nucleotides: 14. The CDR3 is made up of 16 amino acids. Per germline, CDR1 LNHDA and CDR2 SQIVND (reference sequence). CDR3 DNA: TGTGCCAGTAGTATAAATAGCGGGGGGCCCCATCAAGAGCAGTACTTC. Translating gives CASSINSGGPHQEQYF.

This clone is medium-sized (0.01 to 0.1%). V is TRBV16 and J is TRBJ2-1, with D maybe TRBD2 (5 bases). The length of the CDR3 is 12 residues. Trimming took 3 bases from V and 9 from J, leaving 9 bases between them. Germline V gene data show CDR1 as KGHSY and CDR2 as FQNENV. The CDR3 here is CASSQFGGEQFF. CDR3 DNA sequence: TGTGCCAGCAGCCAGTTCGGAGGTGAGCAGTTCTTC.

The chain has TRBV5-4 and TRBJ2-3, with 10 bases matching TRBD2. CDR3 length: 15 amino acids. J gave up 1 base and V 6 bases, and 5 bases lay outside the gene matches. CDR1 and CDR2 (germline): SGHNT, YYREEE (reference sequence). The CDR3 spells CASKAGGPGTDTQYF. The CDR3 coding sequence is TGTGCCAGCAAAGCGGGGGGGCCTGGCACAGATACGCAGTATTTT.

V and J are TRBV11-2 and TRBJ1-3; no reliable D call. V was cut by 5 bases and J by 0 bases, with 8 bases left in between. The CDR3 covers 14 residues. Germline loops: CDR1 SGHAT, CDR2 FQNNGV. The CDR3 loop is CASSPQPSGNTIYF. The CDR3 coding sequence is TGTGCCAGCAGCCCCCAGCCCTCTGGAAACACCATATATTTT.

CDR3 region: CASSATGARGSPLHF. Written as DNA, the CDR3 is TGTGCCAGCAGTGCCACCGGGGCCCGGGGATCACCCCTCCACTTT. This rearrangement joins TRBV6-1 to TRBJ1-6, with D maybe TRBD1 (5 bases). Per germline, CDR1 MNHNS and CDR2 SASEGT. Trimming left V 4 bases short and J 10 bases short, with 17 bases between. The CDR3 has 15 amino acids.

The rearrangement links TRBV5-8 to TRBJ1-2; no clear D gene. Trimming removed 2 bases from V and 0 bases from J, with 11 bases in between. This CDR3 is 15 amino acids long. Germline V gene data show CDR1 as SGHTS and CDR2 as YDEGEE. The DNA of the CDR3 is TGTGCCAGCAGCTTAGTCGGGGTTACTAACTATGGCTACACCTTC. Translated: CASSLVGVTNYGYTF.

J is TRBJ2-3 and V is TRBV7-9, with D possibly matching TRBD1 (6 bases). Trimming took off 5 bases at V and 0 bases at J, with 9 bases between the two ends. The CDR3 length is 14 residues. Germline CDR1 and CDR2: SEHNR and FQNEAQ (reference sequence). CDR3 nucleotide sequence: TGTGCCAGCAGCATAGGACAGAGCACAGATACGCAGTATTTT. Amino acid sequence: CASSIGQSTDTQYF. The full variable domain, completed using reference TRBV7-9 and TRBJ2-3, is DTGVSQNPRHKITKRGQNVTFRCDPISEHNRLYWYRQTLGQGPEFLTYFQNEAQLEKSRLLSDRFSAERPKGSFSTLEIQRTEQGDSAMYLCASSIGQSTDTQYFGPGTRLTVL.

The count of this clone is one. The CDR3 nucleotides read TGTGCCAGCAGCCCACGTTTCGGCAGCGAAGTCGCCTACGAGCAGTACTTC. Translated: CASSPRFGSEVAYEQYF. The chain is built from TRBV7-6 and TRBJ2-7; D gene unclear. V was clipped by 5 bases and J by 2 bases, with 22 bases between them. The CDR3 has 17 amino acids. CDR1 is SGHVS and CDR2 is FNYEAQ in the germline V gene.

The rearrangement links TRBV28 to TRBJ2-5; 8 positions match TRBD1. The CDR3 contains 15 residues. V shed 2 bases and J 4 bases; nucleotides not matched to a gene: 6. Germline V gene sequence: CDR1 MDHEN, CDR2 SYDVKM. The CDR3 DNA reads as TGTGCCAGCAGTTTACTGGACAGGGACCTAGAGACCCAGTACTTC. Residues: CASSLLDRDLETQYF.

The chain couples TRBV30 to TRBJ1-1; the D gene is possibly TRBD1 (6 bases). Per germline, CDR1 GTSNPN and CDR2 SVGIG (reference sequence). The V gene lost 6 bases and the J gene lost 4 bases, with 18 bases spanning the gap. The CDR3 is 14 residues long. The CDR3 is CACKRGGESTEAFF. For the CDR3, the DNA is TGTGCCTGCAAAAGGGGGGGGGAAAGCACTGAAGCTTTCTTT.

V is TRBV28 and J is TRBJ1-1, with D perhaps matching TRBD1 (5 bases). Germline lookup yields CDR1 MDHEN and CDR2 SYDVKM. V dropped 2 bases and J dropped 7 bases, with 8 bases sitting between them. CDR3 length: 12 residues. The CDR3 coding sequence is TGTGCCAGCAGTTTAAAGGGGTTTGAAGCTTTCTTT. Its translation is CASSLKGFEAFF.

The rearrangement uses TRBV28 and TRBJ1-1, with D tentatively TRBD1 (5 bases). The CDR3 length is 17 residues. From germline, CDR1 is MDHEN and CDR2 SYDVKM. V gave up 2 bases and J gave up 5 bases, with 21 bases separating them. The CDR3 here is CASSLIGLGVVGTEAFF. In DNA, the CDR3 is TGTGCCAGCAGTTTAATCGGACTGGGGGTGGTCGGAACTGAAGCTTTCTTT.

The rearrangement joins TRBV28 to TRBJ1-5; D unclear. Trimming cost V 4 bases and J 4 bases, with 5 bases left between them. This CDR3 comprises 12 residues. Per germline, CDR1 MDHEN and CDR2 SYDVKM. CDR3 amino acids: CASSYRNQPQHF. The CDR3, as DNA: TGTGCCAGCAGTTATCGTAATCAGCCCCAGCATTTT.

The chain recombines TRBV6-5 with TRBJ1-1, with D perhaps TRBD1 (6 bases). With 6 bases removed from V and 7 bases from J, the gap between germline ends came to 18 bases. The CDR3 spans 14 residues. Germline CDR1 is MNHEY and CDR2 is SVGAGI. The CDR3, as DNA: TGTGCCAGCAGCACCGACAGGAGAGTTGGTGAAGCTTTCTTT. This sequence encodes CASSTDRRVGEAFF.

The DNA for the CDR3 is TGTGCCAGCAGCCAGGACTATACAGGGTTTAATGAGCAGTTCTTC. This sequence encodes CASSQDYTGFNEQFF. The V and J genes are TRBV4-2 and TRBJ2-1, with D possibly being TRBD1 or TRBD2 (6 bases each). CDR1 and CDR2 from the germline V gene are LGHNA and YNFKEQ. V was pared by 3 bases and J by 7 bases, with 16 bases between. This CDR3 comprises 15 residues.

The CDR3 DNA follows: TGTGCCAGCAGCGTAGATGGCGGGGGGAACAATGAGCAGTTCTTC. This translates into CASSVDGGGNNEQFF. The chain employs TRBV9 and TRBJ2-1, with TRBD2 matching 8 bases. This CDR3 has 15 amino acids. V shed 0 bases and J 5 bases; nucleotides not matched to a gene: 4. Germline assignment: CDR1 SGDLS and CDR2 YYNGEE.

V usage is TRBV6-6 and J usage is TRBJ2-5; D gene uncertain. CDR1 is MNHNY, CDR2 SVGAGI, per germline (reference sequence). The CDR3 is 11 residues long. Deletions cut 5 bases from V and 3 bases from J, with 4 bases between. CDR3 DNA: TGTGCCAGCAGTACTAAAGAGACCCAGTACTTC. It translates to CASSTKETQYF.

The gene calls are TRBV7-6 and TRBJ2-4, with D possibly matching TRBD1 (6 bases). Looked up from germline, CDR1 is SGHVS and CDR2 is FNYEAQ. Trimming shortened V by 5 bases and J by 5 bases, and 16 bases separated the two germline ends. This CDR3 region has 15 residues. In DNA, the CDR3 is TGTGCCAGCAGCCCGACCACAGGGTCTGAAAACATTCAGTACTTC. Protein: CASSPTTGSENIQYF. Complete variable domain (other parts from reference TRBV7-6 and TRBJ2-4): GAGVSQSPRYKVTKRGQDVALRCDPISGHVSLYWYRQALGQGPEFLTYFNYEAQQDKSGLPNDRFSAERPEGSISTLTIQRTEQRDSAMYRCASSPTTGSENIQYFGAGTRLSVL.

The V call is TRBV28, the J call TRBJ2-7; D gene unclear. V was clipped by 6 bases and J by 2 bases, with 8 bases between them. The CDR3 runs to 12 residues. Germline V CDR1 and CDR2: MDHEN, SYDVKM. CDR3 in amino acids: CASRAPAYEQYF. The CDR3 region has the DNA TGTGCCAGCAGGGCGCCAGCCTACGAGCAGTACTTC.

This chain joins TRBV27 and TRBJ1-2, with 9 bases lining up with TRBD1. V was clipped by 3 bases and J by 2 bases; unmatched bases: 4. CDR3 length: 15 amino acids. Germline CDR1 is MNHEY and CDR2 is SMNVEV (reference sequence). This CDR3 is CASSFIGTGNYGYTF. Written as DNA, the CDR3 is TGTGCCAGCAGTTTTATCGGGACAGGGAACTATGGCTACACCTTC.

For the CDR3, the DNA is TGTGCCAGCTCACCGGACAGGGGTCCCTACGAGCAGTACTTC. The encoded protein is CASSPDRGPYEQYF. The rearrangement uses TRBV18 and TRBJ2-7; TRBD1 aligns across 9 bases. The CDR3 length is 14 residues. With V trimmed by 3 bases and J by 2 bases, 2 bases remained unmatched. The germline gives CDR1 KGHSH, CDR2 LQKENI. The whole variable domain, filled in from reference TRBV18 and TRBJ2-7, reads NAGVMQNPRHLVRRRGQEARLRCSPMKGHSHVYWYRQLPEEGLKFMVYLQKENIIDESGMPKERFSAEFPKEGPSILRIQQVVRGDSAAYFCASSPDRGPYEQYFGPGTRLTVT.

This chain links TRBV6-5 with TRBJ1-2, with TRBD1 matching over 7 bases. The germline CDR1 and CDR2 sequences are MNHEY and SVGAGI. CDR3 length: 13 residues. The ends lost 5 bases at V and 4 bases at J; junction bases unmatched: 4. The CDR3: CASSLDRVYGYTF. The CDR3 region has the DNA TGTGCCAGCAGTCTAGACAGGGTCTATGGCTACACCTTC.

The CDR3 region has the DNA TGTGCCAGCAGCCCATTCACTGGGCAGCCTGAAGCTTTCTTT. Translating gives CASSPFTGQPEAFF. The chain employs TRBV7-9 and TRBJ1-1; D gene unclear. Trimming took 5 bases from V and 6 from J, leaving 16 bases between them. The CDR3 runs 14 residues. Germline V gives CDR1 SEHNR, CDR2 FQNEAQ (reference sequence).

This chain uses TRBV7-9 with TRBJ1-6, with 7 bases fitting TRBD1. With V trimmed by 1 base and J by 7 bases, 4 bases remained unmatched. This CDR3 comprises 15 residues. The germline V gene has CDR1 SEHNR and CDR2 FQNEAQ (reference sequence). CDR3 sequence (DNA): TGTGCCAGCAGCTTAGGCGGACAGGAGAATTCACCCCTCCACTTT. It yields the protein CASSLGGQENSPLHF. The variable domain in full, with the rest retrieved from reference TRBV7-9 and TRBJ1-6, is DTGVSQNPRHKITKRGQNVTFRCDPISEHNRLYWYRQTLGQGPEFLTYFQNEAQLEKSRLLSDRFSAERPKGSFSTLEIQRTEQGDSAMYLCASSLGGQENSPLHFGNGTRLTVT.

The sample holds a few counts of this clone. The V and J genes are TRBV11-2 and TRBJ2-7, with D possibly TRBD1 on 7 matching bases. CDR1 and CDR2 from the germline V gene are SGHAT and FQNNGV. V was cut by 5 bases and J by 0 bases, with 20 bases left in between. This CDR3 has 17 amino acids. The CDR3 is CASSPGQGGRSSYEQYF. CDR3 DNA: TGTGCCAGCAGCCCGGGCCAGGGGGGCCGTAGCTCCTACGAGCAGTACTTC.